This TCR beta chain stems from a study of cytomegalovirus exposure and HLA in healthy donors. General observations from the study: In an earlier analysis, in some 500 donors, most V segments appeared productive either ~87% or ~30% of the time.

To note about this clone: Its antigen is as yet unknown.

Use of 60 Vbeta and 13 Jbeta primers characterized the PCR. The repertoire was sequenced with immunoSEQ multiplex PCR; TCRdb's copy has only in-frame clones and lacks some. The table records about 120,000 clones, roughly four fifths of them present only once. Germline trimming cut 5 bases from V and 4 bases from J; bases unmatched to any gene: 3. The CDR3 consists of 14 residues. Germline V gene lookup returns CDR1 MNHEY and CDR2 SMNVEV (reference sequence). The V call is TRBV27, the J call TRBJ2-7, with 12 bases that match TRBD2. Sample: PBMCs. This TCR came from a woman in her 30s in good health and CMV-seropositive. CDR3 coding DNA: TGTGCCAGCAGTCCTAGCGGGGGGGGGTACGAGCAGTACTTC. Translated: CASSPSGGGYEQYF.